The subject of this entry is one TCR beta chain. This sample was taken from a study of CD4 and CD8 cells across lung adenocarcinoma regions. Donors had localized lung adenocarcinoma, a non-small cell lung cancer. One entry per CDR3 protein, called by TCRdb with MiXCR from the PCR reads. The sample holds around 18,000 distinct CDR3 sequences, approximately 50% seen once. The clonotype was recovered from a male donor with lung adenocarcinoma. The CD4 and CD8 labels of this study may be unreliable. Sequences were obtained from CD8+ T cells from the margin of a lung tumor.

The CDR3 DNA is TGTGCCAGCAGCCTCGGGACAGGGACGCGGGAGCAGTTCTTC. This encodes CASSLGTGTREQFF. The chain links TRBV11-1 to TRBJ2-1; 9 nucleotides match TRBD1. Losses at the gene ends were 5 bases for V and 10 bases for J; bases not matched to a gene: 9. Germline V gene lookup returns CDR1 SGHAT and CDR2 FQDESV (reference sequence). There are 14 residues in the CDR3.